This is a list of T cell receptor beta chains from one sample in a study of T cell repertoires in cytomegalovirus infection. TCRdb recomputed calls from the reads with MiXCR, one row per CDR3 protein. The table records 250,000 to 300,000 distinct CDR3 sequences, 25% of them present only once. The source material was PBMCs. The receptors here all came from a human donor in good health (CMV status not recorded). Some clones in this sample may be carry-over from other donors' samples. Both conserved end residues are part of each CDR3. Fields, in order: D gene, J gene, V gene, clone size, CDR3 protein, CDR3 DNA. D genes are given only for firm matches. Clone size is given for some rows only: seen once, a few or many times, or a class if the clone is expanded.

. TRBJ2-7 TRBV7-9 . CASSPQGEEQYF TGTGCCAGCAGTCCACAGGGTGAAGAGCAGTACTTC
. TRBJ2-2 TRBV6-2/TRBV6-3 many CASSSYRTRRRPGELFF TGTGCCAGCAGTTCCTACCGGACTCGTCGAAGACCCGGGGAGCTGTTTTTT
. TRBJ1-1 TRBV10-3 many CAISETTANTEAFF TGTGCCATCAGTGAAACGACGGCGAACACTGAAGCTTTCTTT
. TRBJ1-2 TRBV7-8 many CASSARSTTANYGYTF TGTGCCAGCAGCGCCCGATCCACGACAGCTAACTATGGCTACACCTTC
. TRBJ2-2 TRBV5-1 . CASGPLLGNTGELFF TGCGCCAGCGGTCCCTTGTTGGGGAACACCGGGGAGCTGTTTTTT
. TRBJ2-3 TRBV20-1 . CSAGKGTRTDTQYF TGCAGTGCTGGAAAAGGCACGAGGACAGATACGCAGTATTTT
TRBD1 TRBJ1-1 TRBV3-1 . CASSQRQGGDTEAFF TGTGCCAGCAGCCAACGACAGGGCGGAGACACTGAAGCTTTCTTT
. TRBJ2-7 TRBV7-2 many CASSLDERAGSYEQYF TGTGCCAGCAGCTTAGATGAAAGGGCAGGATCCTACGAGCAGTACTTC
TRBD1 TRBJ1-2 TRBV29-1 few CSAKTGSYGYTF TGCAGCGCTAAGACAGGGAGCTATGGCTACACCTTC
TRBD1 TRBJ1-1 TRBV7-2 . CASSPRQGGVNTEAFF TGTGCCAGCAGCCCTCGACAGGGGGGCGTGAACACTGAAGCTTTCTTT
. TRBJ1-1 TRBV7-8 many CASSLRGTDERAFF TGTGCCAGCAGTCTGAGGGGGACGGATGAGCGAGCTTTCTTT
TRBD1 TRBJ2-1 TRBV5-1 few CASSFGTGNYNEQFF TGCGCCAGCAGCTTTGGGACAGGGAACTACAATGAGCAGTTCTTC
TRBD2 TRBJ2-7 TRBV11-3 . CASSPGLAGGPYEQYF TGTGCCAGCAGCCCTGGACTAGCGGGGGGACCCTACGAGCAGTACTTC
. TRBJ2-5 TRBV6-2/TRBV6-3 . CASSYSRWETQYF TGTGCCAGCAGTTACTCGAGATGGGAGACCCAGTACTTC
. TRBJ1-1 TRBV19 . CASSPTTVNTEAFF TGTGCCAGTAGTCCCACGACAGTGAACACTGAAGCTTTCTTT
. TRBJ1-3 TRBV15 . CATSRDRNTIYF TGTGCCACCAGCAGAGATAGGAACACCATATATTTT
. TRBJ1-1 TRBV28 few CASSPQRFEAFF TGTGCCAGCAGTCCTCAGCGATTTGAAGCTTTCTTT
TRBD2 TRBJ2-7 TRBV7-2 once CASSRLAGVTYEQYF TGTGCCAGCAGCCGACTAGCGGGAGTTACCTACGAGCAGTACTTC
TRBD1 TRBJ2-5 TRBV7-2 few CASSRMSGQHQETQYF TGTGCCAGCAGCCGTATGTCGGGACAGCACCAAGAGACCCAGTACTTC